These T cell receptor beta chains were read from a single sample in a study of circulating and synovial CD4+ cells in juvenile arthritis. The protocol was immunoSEQ multiplex PCR, while the TCRdb copy is restricted to in-frame clones and leaves out a portion. The table includes 3,400 or so clones, roughly 79% detected once. Sequenced: CD4+ T cells from synovial fluid. These receptors were obtained from a human donor with juvenile idiopathic arthritis. Both conserved end residues are part of each CDR3. Fields, in order: D gene, CDR3 length, J gene, clone size, V gene, CDR3 protein, CDR3 DNA. A D gene is named only where the DNA matches it firmly. Rows give clone size only sometimes, using once, few, many, or a class for an expanded clone.

D gene: -; CDR3 length: 14; J gene: TRBJ2-3; clone size: -; V gene: TRBV5-6; CDR3 protein: CASHPAAPPDTQYF; CDR3 DNA: TGTGCCAGCCACCCCGCGGCGCCCCCGGATACGCAGTATTTT
D gene: -; CDR3 length: 15; J gene: TRBJ2-7; clone size: -; V gene: TRBV6-5; CDR3 protein: CASSVEGVWDYEQYF; CDR3 DNA: TGTGCCAGCAGTGTAGAAGGGGTTTGGGACTACGAGCAGTACTTC
D gene: -; CDR3 length: 16; J gene: TRBJ2-3; clone size: once; V gene: TRBV7-5; CDR3 protein: CARSANPGEPANTQYF; CDR3 DNA: TGTGCCAGAAGCGCGAATCCGGGGGAACCGGCGAACACGCAGTATTTT
D gene: -; CDR3 length: 14; J gene: TRBJ1-2; clone size: -; V gene: TRBV5-6; CDR3 protein: CASGNPDSLYGYTF; CDR3 DNA: TGTGCCAGCGGCAACCCCGACAGCCTCTATGGCTACACCTTC
D gene: -; CDR3 length: 16; J gene: TRBJ2-6; clone size: -; V gene: TRBV30; CDR3 protein: CAWTPLNFAGANVLTF; CDR3 DNA: TGTGCCTGGACCCCTCTTAATTTCGCTGGGGCCAACGTCCTGACTTTC
D gene: -; CDR3 length: 15; J gene: TRBJ2-6; clone size: -; V gene: TRBV5-1; CDR3 protein: CASSSSGPGANVLTF; CDR3 DNA: TGCGCCAGCAGCTCCAGTGGTCCTGGGGCCAACGTCCTGACTTTC
D gene: -; CDR3 length: 13; J gene: TRBJ1-6; clone size: -; V gene: TRBV30; CDR3 protein: CAWSVQGNSPLHF; CDR3 DNA: TGTGCCTGGAGTGTACAGGGTAATTCACCCCTCCACTTT
D gene: -; CDR3 length: 15; J gene: TRBJ2-1; clone size: -; V gene: TRBV6-6; CDR3 protein: CATSSRVAARNEQFF; CDR3 DNA: TGTGCCACCTCCTCGCGGGTAGCGGCTCGGAATGAGCAGTTCTTC
D gene: TRBD2; CDR3 length: 13; J gene: TRBJ2-5; clone size: few; V gene: TRBV27; CDR3 protein: CASSLSAGVAQYF; CDR3 DNA: TGTGCCAGCAGTTTATCTGCGGGAGTGGCCCAGTACTTC
D gene: TRBD2; CDR3 length: 16; J gene: TRBJ2-1; clone size: -; V gene: TRBV19; CDR3 protein: CASSIVRTSAYNEQFF; CDR3 DNA: TGTGCCAGTAGTATAGTCCGGACTAGCGCCTACAATGAGCAGTTCTTC
D gene: TRBD1; CDR3 length: 18; J gene: TRBJ2-2; clone size: -; V gene: TRBV7-3; CDR3 protein: CASSVRSAGGLNTGELFF; CDR3 DNA: TGTGCCAGCAGCGTAAGGTCGGCAGGGGGCTTGAACACCGGGGAGCTGTTTTTT
D gene: TRBD2; CDR3 length: 18; J gene: TRBJ2-2; clone size: -; V gene: TRBV27; CDR3 protein: CASSLYRLAGTNTGELFF; CDR3 DNA: TGTGCCAGCAGTTTATACCGGCTAGCGGGAACGAACACCGGGGAGCTGTTTTTT
D gene: -; CDR3 length: 12; J gene: TRBJ1-5; clone size: -; V gene: TRBV5-6; CDR3 protein: CASSVSNQPQHF; CDR3 DNA: TGTGCCAGCAGCGTCTCTAATCAGCCCCAGCATTTT
D gene: -; CDR3 length: 15; J gene: TRBJ2-2; clone size: -; V gene: TRBV4-3; CDR3 protein: CASSQEIGSAGELFF; CDR3 DNA: TGCGCCAGCAGCCAAGAAATCGGGTCGGCCGGGGAGCTGTTTTTT
D gene: TRBD1; CDR3 length: 14; J gene: TRBJ2-7; clone size: -; V gene: TRBV10-1; CDR3 protein: CASSSGQGAYEQYF; CDR3 DNA: TGCGCCAGCAGTTCGGGACAGGGGGCCTACGAGCAGTACTTC
D gene: TRBD2; CDR3 length: 17; J gene: TRBJ2-3; clone size: -; V gene: TRBV10-2; CDR3 protein: CASSEWGGSSTVDTQYF; CDR3 DNA: TGCGCCAGCAGTGAGTGGGGCGGGAGTTCTACCGTAGATACGCAGTATTTT